The source of this T cell receptor (beta chain) is a study of control samples from healthy donors and cancer patients. Using immunoSEQ multiplex PCR, the repertoire was profiled, and TCRdb retains in-frame clones only, with some absent. Counted here are approximately 170,000 clones, just over 90% occurring once; the ten biggest clones make up approximately 4%. CDR3 length: 16 residues. The V gene lost 4 bases and the J gene lost 4 bases, with 17 bases spanning the gap. Germline V gives CDR1 SGHRS, CDR2 YFSETQ. The chain employs TRBV5-1 and TRBJ2-2; perhaps TRBD2 as D (5 bases). The receptor was derived from a woman aged 55-75 years in good health. The sequenced material came from blood. CDR3: CASSPVQRAGTGELFF. The CDR3 DNA sequence: TGCGCCAGCAGCCCCGTGCAGAGGGCAGGCACCGGGGAGCTGTTTTTT.